Here is one T cell receptor (beta chain) with its context. Reanalyzing the 5' RACE reads, TCRdb keeps one entry per CDR3 protein, without DNA. The sample data list 200,000 to 250,000 distinct CDR3 sequences. This sample stems from a study of monozygotic twins with inflammatory bowel disease. The V gene's germline CDR1 is MNHEY and CDR2 SVGAGI. The CDR3 spans 17 residues. The rearrangement joins TRBV6-5 to TRBJ1-2; the D call of TRBD1 rests on TCRdb alone, since no DNA is present to check it. What was sequenced was blood. The clonotype was recovered from a human donor with ulcerative colitis or Crohn's disease, or a healthy co-twin of an affected twin (not recorded which). The CDR3 sequence: CASSYRNRGWGSYGYTF.